The sample holds a few counts of the clone carrying this T cell receptor beta chain. Its antigen remains unknown. Unique molecular identifiers tagged the TCRbeta library. TCRdb analysed the PCR reads with MiXCR anew, one entry per CDR3 protein. Counted here are about 900,000 distinct CDR3 sequences, about 31% occurring once; the ten biggest clones make up more than 25%. This specimen comes from a study of T-cell reconstitution after alpha-beta-depleted transplantation in children. The CDR3 covers 13 residues. Germline assignment: CDR1 LGHNA and CDR2 YSLEER. V was pared by 2 bases and J by 4 bases, with 8 bases between. Study findings and constraints: Some patients' high day-60 TCRbeta diversity was traced to surviving recipient T cells and thymic progenitors.

This clonotype originated in a boy in the first two years of life who had a stem cell transplant for SCID, so the T cells may come from the graft donor. The sample consisted of PBMCs, mostly from graft donor cells, taken 360 days after TCRalphabeta/CD19-depleted stem cell transplant. The chain employs TRBV4-3 and TRBJ1-2; no clear D gene. CDR3 DNA: TGCGCCAGCAGCCAATCCGGATCCTATGGCTACACCTTC. Its protein product is CASSQSGSYGYTF.